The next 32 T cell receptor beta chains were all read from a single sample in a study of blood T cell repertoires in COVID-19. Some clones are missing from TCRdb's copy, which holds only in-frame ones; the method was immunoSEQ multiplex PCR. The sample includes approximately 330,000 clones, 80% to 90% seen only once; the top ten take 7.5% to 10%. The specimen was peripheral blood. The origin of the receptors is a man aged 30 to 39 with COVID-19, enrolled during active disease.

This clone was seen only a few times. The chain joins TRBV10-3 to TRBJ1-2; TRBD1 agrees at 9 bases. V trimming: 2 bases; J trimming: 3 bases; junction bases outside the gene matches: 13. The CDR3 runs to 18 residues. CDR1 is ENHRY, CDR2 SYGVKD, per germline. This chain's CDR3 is CAISEGTGKRFGDYGYTF. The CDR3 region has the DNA TGTGCCATCAGTGAGGGGACAGGGAAGCGGTTTGGGGACTATGGCTACACCTTC.

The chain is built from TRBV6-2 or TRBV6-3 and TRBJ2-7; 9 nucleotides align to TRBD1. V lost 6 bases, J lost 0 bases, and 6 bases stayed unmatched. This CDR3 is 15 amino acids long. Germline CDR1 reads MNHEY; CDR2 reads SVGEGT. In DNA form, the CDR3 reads TGTGCCAGCAGCCCCGGGACAGGGACCTCCTACGAGCAGTACTTC. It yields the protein CASSPGTGTSYEQYF.

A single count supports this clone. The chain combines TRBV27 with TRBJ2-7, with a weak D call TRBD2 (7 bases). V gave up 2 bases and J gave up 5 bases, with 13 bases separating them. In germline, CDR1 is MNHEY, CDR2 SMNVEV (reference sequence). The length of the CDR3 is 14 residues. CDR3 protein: CASSLRGAFHEQYF. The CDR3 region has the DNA TGTGCCAGCAGTTTACGGGGGGCTTTCCACGAGCAGTACTTC.

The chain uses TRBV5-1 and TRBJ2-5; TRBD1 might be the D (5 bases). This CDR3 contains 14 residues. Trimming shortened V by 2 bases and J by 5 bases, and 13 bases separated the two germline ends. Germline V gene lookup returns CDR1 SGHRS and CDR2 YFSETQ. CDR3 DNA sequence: TGCGCCAGCAGCTTAGCAGGGTATCAGGAGACCCAGTACTTC. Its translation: CASSLAGYQETQYF.

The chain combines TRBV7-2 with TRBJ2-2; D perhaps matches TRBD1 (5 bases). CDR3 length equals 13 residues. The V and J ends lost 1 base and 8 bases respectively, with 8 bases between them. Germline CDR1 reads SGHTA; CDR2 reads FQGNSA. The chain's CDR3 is CASSLEGFGELFF. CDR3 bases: TGTGCCAGCAGCTTAGAGGGGTTTGGGGAGCTGTTTTTT.

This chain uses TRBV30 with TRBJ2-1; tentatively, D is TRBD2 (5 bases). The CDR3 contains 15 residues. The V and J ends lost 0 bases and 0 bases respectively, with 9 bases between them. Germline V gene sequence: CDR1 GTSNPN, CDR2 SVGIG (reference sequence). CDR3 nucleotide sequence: TGTGCCTGGAGTGTGGGGAGCAGCTCCTACAATGAGCAGTTCTTC. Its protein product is CAWSVGSSSYNEQFF.

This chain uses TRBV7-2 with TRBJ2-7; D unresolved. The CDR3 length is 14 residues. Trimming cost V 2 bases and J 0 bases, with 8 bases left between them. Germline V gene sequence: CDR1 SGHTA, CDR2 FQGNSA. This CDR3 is CASSLTRSSYEQYF. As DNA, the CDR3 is TGTGCCAGCAGCTTAACCCGGAGCTCCTACGAGCAGTACTTC.

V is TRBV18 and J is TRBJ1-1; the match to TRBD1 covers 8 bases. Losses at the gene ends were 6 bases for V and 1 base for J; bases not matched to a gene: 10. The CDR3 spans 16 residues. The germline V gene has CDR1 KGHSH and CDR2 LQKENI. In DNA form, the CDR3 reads TGTGCCAGCTCGCCTAATCCGGGACAGGCGAACACTGAAGCTTTCTTT. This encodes CASSPNPGQANTEAFF.

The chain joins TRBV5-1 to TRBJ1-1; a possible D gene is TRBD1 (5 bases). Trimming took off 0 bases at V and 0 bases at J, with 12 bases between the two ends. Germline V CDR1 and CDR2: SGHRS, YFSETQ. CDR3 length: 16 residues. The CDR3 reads CASSLAPGGMNTEAFF. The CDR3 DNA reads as TGCGCCAGCAGCTTGGCACCGGGGGGGATGAACACTGAAGCTTTCTTT. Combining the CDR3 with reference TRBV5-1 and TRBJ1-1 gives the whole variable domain KAGVTQTPRYLIKTRGQQVTLSCSPISGHRSVSWYQQTPGQGLQFLFEYFSETQRNKGNFPGRFSGRQFSNSRSEMNVSTLELGDSALYLCASSLAPGGMNTEAFFGQGTRLTVV.

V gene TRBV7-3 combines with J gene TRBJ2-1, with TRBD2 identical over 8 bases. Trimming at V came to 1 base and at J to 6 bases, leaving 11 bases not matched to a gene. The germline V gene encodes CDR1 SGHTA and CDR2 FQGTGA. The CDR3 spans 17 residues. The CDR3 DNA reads TGTGCCAGCAGCTTAATTAAACGGGCGGGAGGAGGCAATGAGCAGTTCTTC. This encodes CASSLIKRAGGGNEQFF. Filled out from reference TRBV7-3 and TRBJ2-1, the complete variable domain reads GAGVSQTPSNKVTEKGKYVELRCDPISGHTALYWYRQSLGQGPEFLIYFQGTGAADDSGLPNDRFFAVRPEGSVSTLKIQRTERGDSAVYLCASSLIKRAGGGNEQFFGPGTRLTVL.

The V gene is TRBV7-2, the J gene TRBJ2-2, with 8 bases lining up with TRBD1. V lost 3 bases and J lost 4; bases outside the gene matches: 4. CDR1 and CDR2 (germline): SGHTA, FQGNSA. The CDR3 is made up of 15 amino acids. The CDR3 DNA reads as TGTGCCAGCAGCTTCACAGGGGGAGGCACCGGGGAGCTGTTTTTT. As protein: CASSFTGGGTGELFF. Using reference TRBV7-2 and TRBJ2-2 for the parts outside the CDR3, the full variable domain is GAGVSQSPSNKVTEKGKDVELRCDPISGHTALYWYRQSLGQGLEFLIYFQGNSAPDKSGLPSDRFSAERTGGSVSTLTIQRTQQEDSAVYLCASSFTGGGTGELFFGEGSRLTVL.

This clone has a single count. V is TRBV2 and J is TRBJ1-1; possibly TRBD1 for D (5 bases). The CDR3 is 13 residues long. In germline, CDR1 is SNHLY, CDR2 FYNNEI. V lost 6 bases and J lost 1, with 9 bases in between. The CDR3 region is CASRRDSNTEAFF. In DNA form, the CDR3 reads TGTGCCAGCAGGAGGGACTCGAACACTGAAGCTTTCTTT.

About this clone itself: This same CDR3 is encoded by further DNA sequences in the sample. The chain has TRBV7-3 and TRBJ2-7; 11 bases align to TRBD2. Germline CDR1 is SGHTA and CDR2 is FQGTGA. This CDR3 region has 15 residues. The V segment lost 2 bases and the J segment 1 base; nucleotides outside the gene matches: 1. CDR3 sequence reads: CASSLGTSGSYEQYF. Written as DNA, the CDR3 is TGTGCCAGCAGCTTAGGGACTAGCGGTTCCTACGAGCAGTACTTC.

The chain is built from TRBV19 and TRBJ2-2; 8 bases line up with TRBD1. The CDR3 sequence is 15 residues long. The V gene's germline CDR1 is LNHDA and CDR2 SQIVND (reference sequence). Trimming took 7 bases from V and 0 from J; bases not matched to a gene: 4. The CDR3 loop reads CASTQDRANTGELFF. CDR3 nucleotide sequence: TGTGCCAGTACCCAGGACAGGGCGAACACCGGGGAGCTGTTTTTT.

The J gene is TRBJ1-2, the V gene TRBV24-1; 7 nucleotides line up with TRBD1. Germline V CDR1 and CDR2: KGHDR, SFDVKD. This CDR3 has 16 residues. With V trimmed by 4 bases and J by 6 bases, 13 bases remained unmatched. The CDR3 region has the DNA TGTGCCACCAGTGACAGGGTGAGACAGGGTCTTGATGGCTACACCTTC. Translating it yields CATSDRVRQGLDGYTF.

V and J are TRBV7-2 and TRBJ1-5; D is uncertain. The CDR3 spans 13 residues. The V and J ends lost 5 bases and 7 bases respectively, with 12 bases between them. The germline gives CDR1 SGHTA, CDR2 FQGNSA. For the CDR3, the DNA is TGTGCCAGCAGCGAGGATCAACTCCAGCCCCAGCATTTT. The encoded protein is CASSEDQLQPQHF.

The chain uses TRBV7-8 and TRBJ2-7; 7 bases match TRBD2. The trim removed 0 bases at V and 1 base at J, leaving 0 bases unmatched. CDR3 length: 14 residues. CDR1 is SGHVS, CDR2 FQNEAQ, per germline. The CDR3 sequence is CASSLAGGSYEQYF. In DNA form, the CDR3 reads TGTGCCAGCAGCTTAGCGGGGGGGTCCTACGAGCAGTACTTC.

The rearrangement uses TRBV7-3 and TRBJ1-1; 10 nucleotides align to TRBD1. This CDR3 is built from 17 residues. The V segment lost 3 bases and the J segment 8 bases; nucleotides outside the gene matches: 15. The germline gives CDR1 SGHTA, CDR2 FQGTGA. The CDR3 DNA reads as TGTGCCAGCAGCTTCCAACCCTTGGGACAGGGGAGAGAGGAAGCTTTCTTT. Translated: CASSFQPLGQGREEAFF.

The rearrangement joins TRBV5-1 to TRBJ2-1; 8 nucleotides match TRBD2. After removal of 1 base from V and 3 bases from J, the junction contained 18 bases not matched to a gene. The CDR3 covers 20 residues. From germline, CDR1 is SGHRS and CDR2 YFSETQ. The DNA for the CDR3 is TGCGCCAGCAGCTTGACCCGGGGAGGATTGGGACTAGGGTTCTACAATGAGCAGTTCTTC. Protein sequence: CASSLTRGGLGLGFYNEQFF. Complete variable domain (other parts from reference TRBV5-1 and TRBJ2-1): KAGVTQTPRYLIKTRGQQVTLSCSPISGHRSVSWYQQTPGQGLQFLFEYFSETQRNKGNFPGRFSGRQFSNSRSEMNVSTLELGDSALYLCASSLTRGGLGLGFYNEQFFGPGTRLTVL.

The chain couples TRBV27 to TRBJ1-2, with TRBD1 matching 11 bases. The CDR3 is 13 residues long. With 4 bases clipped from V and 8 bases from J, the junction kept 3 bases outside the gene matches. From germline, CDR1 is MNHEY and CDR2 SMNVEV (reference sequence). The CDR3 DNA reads TGTGCCAGCAGTTGGGACAGGGGGAACGGCTACACCTTC. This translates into CASSWDRGNGYTF.

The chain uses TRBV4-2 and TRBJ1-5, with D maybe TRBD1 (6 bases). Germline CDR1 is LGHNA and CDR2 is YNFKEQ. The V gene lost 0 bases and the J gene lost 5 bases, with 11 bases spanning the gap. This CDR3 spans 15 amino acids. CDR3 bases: TGTGCCAGCAGCCAAGAACAGGGCGGAGATCAGCCCCAGCATTTT. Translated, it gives CASSQEQGGDQPQHF.

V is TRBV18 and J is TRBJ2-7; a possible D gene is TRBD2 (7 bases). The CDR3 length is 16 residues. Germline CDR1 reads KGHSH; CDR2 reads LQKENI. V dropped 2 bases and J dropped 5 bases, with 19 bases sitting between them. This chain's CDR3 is CASSPTPRGGPHEQYF. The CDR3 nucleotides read TGTGCCAGCTCACCAACCCCTAGGGGGGGACCCCACGAGCAGTACTTC.

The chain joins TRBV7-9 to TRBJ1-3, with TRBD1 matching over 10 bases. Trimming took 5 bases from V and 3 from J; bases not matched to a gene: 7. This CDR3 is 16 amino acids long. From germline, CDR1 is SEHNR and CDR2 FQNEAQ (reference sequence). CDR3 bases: TGTGCCAGCAGCCCACTGACAGGGGGCCTTGGAAACACCATATATTTT. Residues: CASSPLTGGLGNTIYF.

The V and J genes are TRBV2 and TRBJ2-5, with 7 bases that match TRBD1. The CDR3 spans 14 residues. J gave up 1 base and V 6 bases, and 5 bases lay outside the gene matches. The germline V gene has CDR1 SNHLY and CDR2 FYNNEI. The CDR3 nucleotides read TGTGCCAGCAGCCAAACAGGGGTCCAAGAGACCCAGTACTTC. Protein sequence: CASSQTGVQETQYF. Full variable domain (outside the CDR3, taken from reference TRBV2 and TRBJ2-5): EPEVTQTPSHQVTQMGQEVILRCVPISNHLYFYWYRQILGQKVEFLVSFYNNEISEKSEIFDDQFSVERPDGSNFTLKIRSTKLEDSAMYFCASSQTGVQETQYFGPGTRLLVL.

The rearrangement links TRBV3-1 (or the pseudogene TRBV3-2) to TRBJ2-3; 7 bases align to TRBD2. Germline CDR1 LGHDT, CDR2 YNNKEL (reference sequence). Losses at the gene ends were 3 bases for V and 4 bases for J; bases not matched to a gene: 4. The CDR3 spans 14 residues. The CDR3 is CASSQGGGPDTQYF. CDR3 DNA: TGTGCCAGCAGCCAGGGGGGGGGTCCAGATACGCAGTATTTT.

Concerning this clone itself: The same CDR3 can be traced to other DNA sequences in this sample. CDR3 coding DNA: TGTGCCAGCAGTTCGGGACAGGGAGACACTGAAGCTTTCTTT. It encodes CASSSGQGDTEAFF. The chain links TRBV28 to TRBJ1-1; 9 bases map to TRBD1. This CDR3 contains 14 residues. The ends lost 4 bases at V and 3 bases at J; junction bases unmatched: 3. Germline CDR1 is MDHEN and CDR2 is SYDVKM. Full variable domain (outside the CDR3, taken from reference TRBV28 and TRBJ1-1): DVKVTQSSRYLVKRTGEKVFLECVQDMDHENMFWYRQDPGLGLRLIYFSYDVKMKEKGDIPEGYSVSREKKERFSLILESASTNQTSMYLCASSSGQGDTEAFFGQGTRLTVV.

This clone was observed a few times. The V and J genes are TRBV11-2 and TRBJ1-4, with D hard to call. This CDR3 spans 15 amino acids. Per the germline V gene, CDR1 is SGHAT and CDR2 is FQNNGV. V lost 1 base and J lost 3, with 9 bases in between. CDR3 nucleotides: TGTGCCAGCAGCTTAGGAGGGATGCCTAATGAAAAACTGTTTTTT. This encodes CASSLGGMPNEKLFF. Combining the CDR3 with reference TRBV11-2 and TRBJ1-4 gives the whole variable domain EAGVAQSPRYKIIEKRQSVAFWCNPISGHATLYWYQQILGQGPKLLIQFQNNGVVDDSQLPKDRFSAERLKGVDSTLKIQPAKLEDSAVYLCASSLGGMPNEKLFFGSGTQLSVL.

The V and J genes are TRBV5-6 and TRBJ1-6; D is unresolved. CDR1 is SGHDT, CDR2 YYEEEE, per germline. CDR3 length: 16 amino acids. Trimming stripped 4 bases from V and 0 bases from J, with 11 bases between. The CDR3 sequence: CASSPTLSSYNSPLHF. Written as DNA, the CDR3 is TGTGCCAGCAGCCCCACCCTCAGCTCCTATAATTCACCCCTCCACTTT.

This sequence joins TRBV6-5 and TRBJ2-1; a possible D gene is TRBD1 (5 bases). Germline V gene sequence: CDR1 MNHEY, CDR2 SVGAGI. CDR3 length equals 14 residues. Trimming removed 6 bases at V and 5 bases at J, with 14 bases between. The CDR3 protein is CASRPGSTDNEQFF. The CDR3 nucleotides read TGTGCCAGCAGGCCAGGGTCAACGGACAATGAGCAGTTCTTC.

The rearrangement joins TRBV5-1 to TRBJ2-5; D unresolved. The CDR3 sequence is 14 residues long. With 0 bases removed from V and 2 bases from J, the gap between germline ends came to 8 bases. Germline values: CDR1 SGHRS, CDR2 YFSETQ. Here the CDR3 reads CASSLGDPQETQYF. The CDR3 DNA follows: TGCGCCAGCAGCTTGGGAGATCCTCAAGAGACCCAGTACTTC.

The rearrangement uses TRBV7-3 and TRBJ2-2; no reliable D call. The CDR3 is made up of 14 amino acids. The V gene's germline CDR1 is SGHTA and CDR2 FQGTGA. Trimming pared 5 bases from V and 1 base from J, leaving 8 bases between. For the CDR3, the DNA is TGTGCCAGCAGCCCCTCAGGGAACACCGGGGAGCTGTTTTTT. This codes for CASSPSGNTGELFF.

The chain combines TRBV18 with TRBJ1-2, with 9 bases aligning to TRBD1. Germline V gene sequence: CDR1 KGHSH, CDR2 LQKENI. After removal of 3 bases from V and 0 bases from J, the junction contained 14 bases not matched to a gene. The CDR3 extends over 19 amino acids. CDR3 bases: TGTGCCAGCTCACCTAGGAACGCCGGGACAGGGTACGCTAACTATGGCTACACCTTC. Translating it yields CASSPRNAGTGYANYGYTF.